The rows below give T cell receptor beta chains drawn from one sample of a study of T cells in Graves' hyperthyroidism and ophthalmopathy. TCRdb re-called the multiplex PCR reads through MiXCR, storing one row per CDR3 protein. The sample carries hundreds of thousands of distinct CDR3 sequences, 15% to 20% recorded once. Sequencing was done on a sample of blood. These receptors were obtained from a man aged 35-49 years with Graves' hyperthyroidism. CDR3s leave out the opening cysteine and the closing phenylalanine or tryptophan. The order of the fields is V gene, CDR3 length, J gene, CDR3 protein.

TRBV5-5,13,TRBJ2-7,ASSFGSSHSYEQY
TRBV27,14,TRBJ2-5,ASSSLLRGGGETQY
TRBV10-3,12,TRBJ1-5,AISATNSNQPQH
TRBV5-6,12,TRBJ2-5,ASSIYRDGETQY
TRBV7-8,11,TRBJ1-1,ASSPGGMTEAF
TRBV6-5,13,TRBJ2-5,ASSYSPGAGETQY
TRBV5-1,11,TRBJ2-1,ASSLQGFGGQF
TRBV7-2,13,TRBJ2-1,ASSLVSGVYNEQF
TRBV5-1,13,TRBJ2-1,ASSLAGEMYNEQF
TRBV7-2,13,TRBJ2-3,ASSLSSRGGATQY
TRBV28,11,TRBJ1-2,ASSGRGVSGYT
TRBV3-1,13,TRBJ2-3,ASSQENLHVDTQY
TRBV7-9,11,TRBJ2-7,ASTRQPRDEQY
TRBV20-1,12,TRBJ1-5,SAKTGNSNQPQH
TRBV28,13,TRBJ2-7,ACYSGTTTTYEQY
TRBV29-1,11,TRBJ1-6,SVLGQADSPLH
TRBV7-8,13,TRBJ2-1,ASSLARTRDNEQF
TRBV4-3,12,TRBJ1-6,ASSQGQGLSPLH
TRBV6-2/TRBV6-3,12,TRBJ1-5,ASSHRGHNQPQH
TRBV10-3,12,TRBJ2-2,AIRGTANTGELF
TRBV15,14,TRBJ2-7,ATSRVDRPRAYEQY
TRBV12-3/TRBV12-4,11,TRBJ1-2,ASSPREEGGYT
TRBV28,10,TRBJ2-2,ASISNTGELF
TRBV6-1,11,TRBJ2-1,ASRPHGGNEQF
TRBV3-1,9,TRBJ2-7,ASSRMNEQY
TRBV6-6,13,TRBJ2-5,ASSYSGQGGETQY
TRBV15,10,TRBJ1-2,ATSRDSYGYT
TRBV7-2,12,TRBJ1-4,ASSLSFRNEKLF
TRBV2,13,TRBJ1-1,ASSAGQGARTEAF
TRBV7-2,13,TRBJ1-6,ASSLDAVGYSPLH
TRBV5-1,14,TRBJ2-3,ASSVRGARVVDTQY
TRBV3-1,16,TRBJ2-2,ASSQEMVGGANTGELF
TRBV27,11,TRBJ1-2,ASSFGPTYGYT
TRBV30,13,TRBJ2-2,AWRSYRANTGELF
TRBV19,12,TRBJ2-3,ATKPTATEDTQY
TRBV7-2,13,TRBJ2-1,ASSLTGPLYNEQF
TRBV27,13,TRBJ2-7,ASSLNSLSSYEQY
TRBV19,13,TRBJ2-7,ASKKGQGIPYEQY
TRBV7-9,13,TRBJ1-1,ASSLLSGQNTEAF
TRBV18,11,TRBJ1-1,ASSPQENTEAF
TRBV10-1,12,TRBJ2-5,ASSRDRAEETQY
TRBV7-2,11,TRBJ1-2,ASSLGQGYGYT
TRBV6-2/TRBV6-3,12,TRBJ1-6,ASAFRDRSSPLH
TRBV11-2,11,TRBJ2-1,ASSSGPANEQF
TRBV4-3,16,TRBJ2-3,ASSQDRPTGDNTDTQY
TRBV7-8,12,TRBJ2-7,ASSLSRSSYEQY
TRBV7-2,14,TRBJ2-1,ASSSARAASYNEQF
TRBV7-9,14,TRBJ1-1,ASSLGYGRYWSEAF
TRBV7-2,14,TRBJ2-5,ASSLGSTRGQETQY
TRBV18,10,TRBJ1-1,ASSTEYTEAF
TRBV18,15,TRBJ2-5,ASSPTTSGGWKETQY
TRBV7-3,13,TRBJ2-4,ASSLTRRAKNIQY
TRBV19,12,TRBJ1-3,ASSAGTPGNTIY
TRBV6-2/TRBV6-3,13,TRBJ2-2,ASSYSWTTTGELF
TRBV5-4,14,TRBJ2-3,ASSLTSGGAGDTQY